This T cell receptor beta chain was found in a study of cytomegalovirus exposure and HLA in healthy donors. Study-level points and caveats: TRBV6-2, TRBV6-3 and some other V segments were unresolvable in 87-base-pair reads. As a later analysis showed, several of the most significant clusters appeared to be linked to common viral pathogens. The majority of CMV-associated TCR beta chains were reported as apparently HLA-restricted in a later analysis. A later analysis showed that HLA-associated TCR beta chains had undergone more clonal expansion than equally common others.

Concerning this clone: Its specificity is not known.

The V end was cut by 3 bases, the J end by 1 base, with 11 bases between. This CDR3 contains 15 residues. Germline CDR1 PRHDT, CDR2 FYEKMQ (reference sequence). PCR used 60 Vbeta primers and 13 Jbeta primers. Produced via immunoSEQ multiplex PCR; TCRdb's table is partial and in-frame only. The sample has fewer than 140,000 clones, approximately 82% seen once; the top ten hold roughly 2.5%. The receptor comes from a man aged 35 to 55 in good health and CMV-seronegative. Sample: PBMCs. The J gene is TRBJ2-3, the V gene TRBV13; the D gene is possibly TRBD2 (7 bases). The CDR3 here is CASSFLGGGTDTQYF. CDR3 sequence (DNA): TGTGCCAGCAGCTTCCTAGGGGGGGGCACAGATACGCAGTATTTT.